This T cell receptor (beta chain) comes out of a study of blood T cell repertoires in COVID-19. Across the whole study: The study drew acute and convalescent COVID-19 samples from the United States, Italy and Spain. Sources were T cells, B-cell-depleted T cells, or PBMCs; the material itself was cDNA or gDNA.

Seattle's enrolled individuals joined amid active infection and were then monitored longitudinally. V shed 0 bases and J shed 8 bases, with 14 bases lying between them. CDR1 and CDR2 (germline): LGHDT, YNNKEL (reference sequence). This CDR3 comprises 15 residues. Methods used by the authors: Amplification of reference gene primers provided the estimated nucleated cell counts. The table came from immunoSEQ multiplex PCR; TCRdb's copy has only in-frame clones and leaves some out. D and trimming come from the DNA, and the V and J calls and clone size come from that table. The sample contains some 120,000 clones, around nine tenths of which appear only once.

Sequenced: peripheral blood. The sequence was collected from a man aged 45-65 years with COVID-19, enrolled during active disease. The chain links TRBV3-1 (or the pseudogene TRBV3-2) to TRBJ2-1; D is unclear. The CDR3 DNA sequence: TGTGCCAGCAGCCAAGATACCGTAGTGGGCGATGAGCAGTTCTTC. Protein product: CASSQDTVVGDEQFF.